The text below deals with one TCR beta chain. In its sample, this clonotype was seen many times. No antigen is known for it. Base qualities are missing; no much larger clone stands one base away. The data are from a study of CD8 T cells in ankylosing spondylitis (dated by TCRdb to about 2017). Context from the whole study: The study set out to find disease-linked TCR variants by profiling T cell receptor beta repertoires in ankylosing spondylitis patients and healthy donors. In total, the full study cohort was made up of about 110 healthy donors and about two dozen ankylosing spondylitis patients. Peripheral blood samples were taken, and synovial fluid was additionally collected from ankylosing spondylitis patients.

The instrument given in TCRdb is Illumina HiSeq 2500. Quantitative 5'-RACE with molecular barcodes was the method used to prepare the TCR beta libraries. Per the source publication's procedure: To identify disease-linked TCR variants, a new computational method was used, one built on a probabilistic model of VDJ rearrangement. The raw public data were reprocessed by TCRdb itself: fastp quality trimming at Q25, MiXCR clonotype calling, in-frame beta chains only. One record per CDR3 amino acid sequence lists the most common genes and DNA. These V and J calls rely on TCRdb rather than the paper's analysis. The sample yields more than 150,000 distinct CDR3 sequences; roughly 20% were counted once. The ten largest clones represent about 4.3% of the sample. The investigation overall reported the following: A TCR beta motif made up of several highly homologous amino acid variants appeared to be characteristic of blood from ankylosing spondylitis patients. The disease-linked clones were reported as significantly enriched in matched synovial fluid samples from ankylosing spondylitis patients. Some of the motif variants had been reported before in the synovial fluid and blood of reactive arthritis patients, a finding that suggests common disease-initiation mechanisms. The disease-linked clones showed a CD8+ phenotype and occurred at relatively low frequencies in peripheral blood.

V is clipped by 6 bases and J by 2 bases, and the sequence between their germline boundaries is 13 bases long. Spanning cysteine to phenylalanine, the CDR3 consists of 13 amino acids. This entry keeps only the CDR3 DNA: 39 bases, framed from base 1. The germline V gene (reference sequence) supplies CDR1 DFQATT and CDR2 SNEGSKA. Sequenced input: blood, either unsorted or a sorted T cell fraction (not recorded which). This sequence was found in a male donor aged 10 to 35 with ankylosing spondylitis or in good health (not recorded which). Donor details come from another sample of the same person, matched by shared clones. The chain links TRBV20-1 with TRBJ1-1, with the D gene uncertain. The nucleotides are TGCAGTGCCACCACGGTGGGAAACACTGAAGCTTTCTTT. The encoded protein is CSATTVGNTEAFF.